The TCR beta chain under discussion was sequenced for a study of blood T cell repertoires in COVID-19. Here immunoSEQ multiplex PCR was the method, and the copy in TCRdb shows in-frame clones only, minus some. The table has approximately 240,000 clones, 75% to 95% seen once. V trimming: 2 bases; J trimming: 7 bases; junction bases outside the gene matches: 7. The germline V gene encodes CDR1 SQVTM and CDR2 ANQGSEA. The CDR3 length is 14 residues. V and J are TRBV29-1 and TRBJ1-2, with 10 nucleotides matching TRBD1. The material sequenced was PBMCs or T cells enriched from blood (not recorded which). This TCR derives from a woman in her late teens or twenties who had recovered from COVID-19. As DNA, the CDR3 is TGCAGCGTTGAAAGTAGGGGACAGGGGATTGGCTACACCTTC. Translating gives CSVESRGQGIGYTF. Drawing the rest from reference TRBV29-1 and TRBJ1-2, the complete variable domain is SAVISQKPSRDICQRGTSLTIQCQVDSQVTMMFWYRQQPGQSLTLIATANQGSEATYESGFVIDKFPISRPNLTFSTLTVSNMSPEDSSIYLCSVESRGQGIGYTFGSGTRLTVV.